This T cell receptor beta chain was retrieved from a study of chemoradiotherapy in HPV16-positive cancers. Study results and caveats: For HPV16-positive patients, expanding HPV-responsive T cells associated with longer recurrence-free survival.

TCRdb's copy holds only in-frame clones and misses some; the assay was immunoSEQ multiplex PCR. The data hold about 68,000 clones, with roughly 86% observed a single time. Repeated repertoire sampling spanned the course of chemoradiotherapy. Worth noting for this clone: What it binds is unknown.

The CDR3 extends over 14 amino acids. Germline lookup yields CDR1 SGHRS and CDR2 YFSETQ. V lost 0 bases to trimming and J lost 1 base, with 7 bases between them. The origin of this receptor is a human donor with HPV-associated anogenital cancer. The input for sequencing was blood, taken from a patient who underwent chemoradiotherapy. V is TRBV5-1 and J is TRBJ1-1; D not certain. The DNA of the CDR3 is TGCGCCAGCAGCTTGGGTCCGAGGAACACTGAAGCTTTCTTT. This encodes CASSLGPRNTEAFF.